These 13 T cell receptor beta chains came from one sample sequenced in a study of cytomegalovirus exposure and HLA in healthy donors. PCR was performed using 60 Vbeta and 13 Jbeta primers. Only in-frame clones appear in the TCRdb table, and some are missing; sequencing was by immunoSEQ multiplex PCR. The table records 170,000 or so clones, around 80% of them present only once. The sample was PBMCs. The origin of the receptors is a woman between 45 and 65 years old in good health and CMV-seronegative.

The chain recombines TRBV28 with TRBJ1-2, with TRBD1 matching 8 bases. The CDR3 consists of 12 residues. Germline V gene lookup returns CDR1 MDHEN and CDR2 SYDVKM. The junction had 7 bases not matched to a gene; V was cut back by 9 bases and J by 7 bases. CDR3 residues: CASSDRVGGYTF. In DNA, the CDR3 is TGTGCCAGTTCGGACAGGGTAGGTGGCTACACCTTC.

The table lists this clone with a few counts. The genes are TRBV5-1 and TRBJ2-7, with D tentatively TRBD2 (5 bases). Germline V gene sequence: CDR1 SGHRS, CDR2 YFSETQ. V was trimmed by 0 bases and J by 3 bases, leaving 10 bases between them. The CDR3 length is 14 residues. The CDR3 nucleotides read TGCGCCAGCAGCTTGGATGCACTAGGCTACGAGCAGTACTTC. Protein product: CASSLDALGYEQYF.

This sequence joins TRBV19 and TRBJ2-5, with unresolved D. Trimming pared 1 base from V and 3 bases from J, leaving 6 bases between. In germline, CDR1 is LNHDA, CDR2 SQIVND (reference sequence). The CDR3 loop spans 13 amino acids. The DNA of the CDR3 is TGTGCCAGTAGTATAGCTAGTAAAGAGACCCAGTACTTC. It translates to CASSIASKETQYF. The whole variable domain, remainder taken from reference TRBV19 and TRBJ2-5, is DGGITQSPKYLFRKEGQNVTLSCEQNLNHDAMYWYRQDPGQGLRLIYYSQIVNDFQKGDIAEGYSVSREKKESFPLTVTSAQKNPTAFYLCASSIASKETQYFGPGTRLLVL.

Turning to this clone: Other DNA sequences from this sample encode an identical CDR3 as well. The genes are TRBV7-9 and TRBJ2-5; no definite D call. The CDR3 sequence is 12 residues long. The germline gives CDR1 SEHNR, CDR2 FQNEAQ (reference sequence). With 2 bases removed from V and 4 bases from J, the gap between germline ends came to 5 bases. CDR3 coding DNA: TGTGCCAGCAGCTTATCAGGAGAGACCCAGTACTTC. The encoded protein is CASSLSGETQYF.

This chain uses TRBV7-2 with TRBJ1-1, with D perhaps TRBD1 (5 bases). The CDR3 contains 13 residues. The germline gives CDR1 SGHTA, CDR2 FQGNSA. Trimming shortened V by 6 bases and J by 6 bases, and 14 bases separated the two germline ends. The CDR3 reads CASRQRWGAEAFF. The CDR3 DNA sequence: TGTGCCAGCAGACAAAGATGGGGGGCTGAAGCTTTCTTT.

The chain couples TRBV11-1 to TRBJ2-7, with 8 bases that match TRBD1. This CDR3 has 13 residues. J gave up 5 bases and V 6 bases, and 6 bases lay outside the gene matches. CDR1 and CDR2 from the germline V gene are SGHAT and FQDESV (reference sequence). CDR3 in amino acids: CASRVDRGHEQYF. CDR3 coding DNA: TGTGCCAGCAGAGTCGACAGGGGCCACGAGCAGTACTTC.

The chain uses TRBV5-1 and TRBJ2-7; tentative D call: TRBD1 (5 bases). The germline CDR1 and CDR2 sequences are SGHRS and YFSETQ. V was pared by 0 bases and J by 5 bases, with 15 bases between. There are 15 residues in the CDR3. As DNA, the CDR3 is TGCGCCAGCAGCTTGGGATCCAGGGTAAGGGACGAGCAGTACTTC. Translation: CASSLGSRVRDEQYF.

V usage is TRBV2 and J usage is TRBJ2-3; the D gene is possibly TRBD1 (6 bases). The CDR3 runs to 14 residues. The V end was cut by 8 bases, the J end by 0 bases, with 12 bases between. Germline V gene lookup returns CDR1 SNHLY and CDR2 FYNNEI. CDR3 coding DNA: TGTGCCAGCTGGGGGCGGGCTAGCACAGATACGCAGTATTTT. It encodes CASWGRASTDTQYF.

The chain has TRBV11-2 and TRBJ1-3; D perhaps matches TRBD1 (5 bases). The ends were cut back, 4 bases at V and 0 bases at J, with 13 bases in the middle. Germline CDR1 reads SGHAT; CDR2 reads FQNNGV. CDR3 length: 16 residues. For the CDR3, the DNA is TGTGCCAGCAGCTCCCGGGGGACTAGCTCTGGAAACACCATATATTTT. It codes for CASSSRGTSSGNTIYF.

V usage is TRBV7-2 and J usage is TRBJ2-2; 7 positions agree with TRBD2. The CDR3 has 16 residues. Germline CDR1 is SGHTA and CDR2 is FQGNSA. V lost 0 bases to trimming and J lost 6 bases; unmatched junction nucleotides: 7. The CDR3 reads CASSLASGGSPGELFF. The CDR3 nucleotides are TGTGCCAGCAGCTTAGCGTCTGGCGGGAGTCCCGGGGAGCTGTTTTTT.

V is TRBV6-1 and J is TRBJ2-1; no definite D call. Germline V lookup: CDR1 MNHNS, CDR2 SASEGT. The CDR3 is 14 residues long. V lost 4 bases and J lost 3, with 10 bases in between. For the CDR3, the DNA is TGTGCCAGCAGTGCACTATCGGACTACAATGAGCAGTTCTTC. It translates to CASSALSDYNEQFF.

V is TRBV18 and J is TRBJ2-7; TRBD2 matches at 9 bases. The V and J ends lost 5 bases and 0 bases, in that order; junction bases with no gene match: 5. CDR1 is KGHSH, CDR2 LQKENI, per germline. This CDR3 is built from 15 residues. CDR3 amino acids: CASSASSGASYEQYF. CDR3 bases: TGTGCCAGCTCAGCCTCTAGCGGGGCCTCCTACGAGCAGTACTTC. Together with reference TRBV18 and TRBJ2-7, the CDR3 gives the full variable domain: NAGVMQNPRHLVRRRGQEARLRCSPMKGHSHVYWYRQLPEEGLKFMVYLQKENIIDESGMPKERFSAEFPKEGPSILRIQQVVRGDSAAYFCASSASSGASYEQYFGPGTRLTVT.

The count of this clone is one. An end of the junction differs from the germline gene, which may be a read error. V and J are TRBV7-7 and TRBJ2-5; D gene uncertain. Germline loops: CDR1 SSHAT, CDR2 FNYEAQ (reference sequence). This CDR3 is 13 amino acids long. The chain's CDR3 is CASSLWQQETQYF. CDR3 DNA sequence: TGTGCTAGCAGCCTCTGGCAACAAGAGACCCAGTACTTC. Based on the CDR3 plus reference TRBV7-7 and TRBJ2-5, the full variable domain is GAGVSQSPRYKVTKRGQDVTLRCDPISSHATLYWYQQALGQGPEFLTYFNYEAQPDKSGLPSDRFSAERPEGSISTLTIQRTEQRDSAMYRCASSLWQQETQYFGPGTRLLVL.